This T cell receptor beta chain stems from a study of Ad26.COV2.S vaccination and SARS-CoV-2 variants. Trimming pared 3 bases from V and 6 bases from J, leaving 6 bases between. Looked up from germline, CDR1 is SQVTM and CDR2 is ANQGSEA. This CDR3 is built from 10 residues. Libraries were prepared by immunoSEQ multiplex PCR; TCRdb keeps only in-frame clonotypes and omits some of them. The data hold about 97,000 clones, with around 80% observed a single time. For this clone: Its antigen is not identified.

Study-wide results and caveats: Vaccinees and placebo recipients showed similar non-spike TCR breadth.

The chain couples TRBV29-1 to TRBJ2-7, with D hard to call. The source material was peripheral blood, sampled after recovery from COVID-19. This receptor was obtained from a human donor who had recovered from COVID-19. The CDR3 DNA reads TGCAGCGTTGAGGGTCCCGAGCAGTACTTC. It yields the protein CSVEGPEQYF.